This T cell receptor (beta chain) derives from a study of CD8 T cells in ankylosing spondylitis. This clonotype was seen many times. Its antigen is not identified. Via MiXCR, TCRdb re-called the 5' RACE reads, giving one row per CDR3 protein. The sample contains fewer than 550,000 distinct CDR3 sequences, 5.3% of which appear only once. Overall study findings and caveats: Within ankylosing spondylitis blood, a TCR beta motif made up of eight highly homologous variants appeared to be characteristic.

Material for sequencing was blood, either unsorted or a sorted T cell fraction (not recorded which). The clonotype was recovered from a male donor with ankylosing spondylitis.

The DNA of the CDR3 is TGTGCCAGCAGTTTAGGGGACTCAAGAGGGGAGACCCAGTACTTC. Its protein is CASSLGDSRGETQYF. V and J are TRBV28 and TRBJ2-5; tentatively, D is TRBD2 (6 bases). V shed 2 bases and J shed 5 bases, with 15 bases lying between them. Germline CDR1 MDHEN, CDR2 SYDVKM. This CDR3 comprises 15 residues.